Described below is a single T cell receptor beta chain sequence and its context. Its specificity is unknown. Mismatch with germline at one junction end may stem from a read error. This sample also contains other DNA sequences that code for the same CDR3. Germline CDR1 and CDR2: SSHAT and FNYEAQ (reference sequence). This CDR3 has 14 residues. The record originates from a study of cytomegalovirus exposure and HLA in healthy donors. Study-wide results and caveats: When a later analysis compared HLA-associated TCR beta chains with equally common others, the HLA-associated chains turned out to be more clonally expanded and to have lower generation probabilities.

This PCR relied on a set of 60 Vbeta primers and 13 Jbeta primers. Generated by immunoSEQ multiplex PCR, the TCRdb table keeps only in-frame clones and is missing some. Of about 150,000 clones listed, about 82% are singletons. Each of the donors was a healthy bone marrow donor. The rearrangement links TRBV7-7 to TRBJ2-5; the D gene is possibly TRBD2 (5 bases). Sequenced input: PBMCs. This clonotype was obtained from a woman between 35 and 50 years old in good health and CMV-seropositive. CDR3 sequence: CASSSPDRRETQYF. CDR3 DNA sequence: TGTGCTAGCAGCTCCCCGGACCGGAGGGAGACCCAGTACTTC.